Included here is one T cell receptor (beta chain) sequence, with context. Its antigen remains unknown. Relative to the germline gene, one junction end is altered; a read error may explain this. This specimen comes from a study of cytomegalovirus exposure and HLA in healthy donors. The study, taken as a whole, reports: Most subjects' HLA-A and HLA-B alleles were reportedly predicted from TCR beta sequences.

PCR amplification relied on 60 Vbeta primers (plus 13 Jbeta primers). The assay was immunoSEQ multiplex PCR, and TCRdb's table has in-frame clones only and misses some. The record lists 45,000 to 70,000 clones, of which the ten most abundant hold less than 15%. Germline CDR1 is SSHAT and CDR2 is FNYEAQ (reference sequence). The CDR3 is 16 residues long. Sequencing was carried out using PBMCs. The sequence was collected from a woman aged 30 to 39 in good health and CMV-seropositive. The V call is TRBV7-7, the J call TRBJ2-3, with 8 bases fitting TRBD2. For the CDR3, the DNA is TGTGCTAGCAGCTTAGTGGCTTCGGGGGGGCAGGATACGCAGTATTTT. Translated, it gives CASSLVASGGQDTQYF. The full variable domain, rest sourced from reference TRBV7-7 and TRBJ2-3, is GAGVSQSPRYKVTKRGQDVTLRCDPISSHATLYWYQQALGQGPEFLTYFNYEAQPDKSGLPSDRFSAERPEGSISTLTIQRTEQRDSAMYRCASSLVASGGQDTQYFGPGTRLTVL.